Sequencing of this T cell receptor beta chain was carried out in a study of cytomegalovirus exposure and HLA in healthy donors. The V end was cut by 1 base, the J end by 3 bases, with 5 bases between. Looked up from germline, CDR1 is SGHRS and CDR2 is YFSETQ. The CDR3 totals 13 residues. PCR employed 60 Vbeta and 13 Jbeta primers. TCRdb keeps only in-frame clones here, not all; method: immunoSEQ multiplex PCR. The sample includes 110,000 to 150,000 clones, 65% to 80% of them seen just once. The sequence came from a male donor in good health and CMV-seronegative. V is TRBV5-1 and J is TRBJ1-3; D is uncertain. The specimen sequenced was PBMCs. CDR3 nucleotides: TGCGCCAGCAGCTTGAGTAGTGGAAACACCATATATTTT. The encoded protein is CASSLSSGNTIYF.